The entry that follows covers one T cell receptor beta chain sequence. What it binds is not known. This specimen comes from a study of T cell responses to AZD1222 COVID-19 vaccine. Study-level background: Investigators merged groups given second doses at roughly 4 or roughly 12 weeks. Study findings and constraints: CD4 TCRs covered the whole spike, strongest at regions 160-218 and 743-854. Females made up more of the donors, who were largely white British, and clonal diversity may have come out too low. Repertoires were obtained solely post-peak T cell response.

V shed 7 bases, J shed 7 bases, and the junction held 9 bases outside the gene matches. This CDR3 is 14 amino acids long. CDR1 is SNHLY and CDR2 is FYNNEI in the germline V gene. Using immunoSEQ multiplex PCR, the repertoire was profiled, and TCRdb retains in-frame clones only, with some absent. The sample has 75,000 to 100,000 clones, roughly nine tenths seen once. The source is an adult in good health. V usage is TRBV2 and J usage is TRBJ1-5; 8 positions match TRBD1. The sample was peripheral blood, taken on day 0 of AZD1222 vaccination. CDR3 DNA: TGTGCCAGCAACGGACAGGGAATAGGGCAGCCCCAGCATTTT. Protein: CASNGQGIGQPQHF.